A selection of T cell receptor beta chains follows, all from one sample in a study of beta chain features in type 1 diabetes. Only in-frame clones appear in the TCRdb table, and some are missing; sequencing was by immunoSEQ multiplex PCR. This sample has around 430,000 clones; approximately 28% occur once, and the top ten carry 0.05% to 0.065%. Sequenced input: naive CD4+ T cells from blood. These receptors all come from a man younger than 35 in good health. Both conserved end residues are part of each CDR3. The D gene is left open where the match is weak.

V gene: TRBV6-5
J gene: TRBJ2-7
D gene: NA
CDR3 protein: CASSYWVGVYEQYF

V gene: TRBV30
J gene: TRBJ2-2
D gene: NA
CDR3 protein: CAWSTTNTGELFF

V gene: TRBV28
J gene: TRBJ2-7
D gene: NA
CDR3 protein: CASSPNSKQYF

V gene: TRBV5-1
J gene: TRBJ2-5
D gene: TRBD2
CDR3 protein: CASSLGTSGETQYF

V gene: TRBV29-1
J gene: TRBJ2-5
D gene: NA
CDR3 protein: CSVARGSETQYF

V gene: TRBV5-6
J gene: TRBJ2-1
D gene: TRBD1
CDR3 protein: CASSRDRGDEQFF

V gene: TRBV6-1
J gene: TRBJ2-7
D gene: TRBD1
CDR3 protein: CASSSGTGLSLQYF

V gene: TRBV18
J gene: TRBJ2-1
D gene: NA
CDR3 protein: CASSPGMSSYNEQFF

V gene: TRBV18
J gene: TRBJ1-2
D gene: TRBD1
CDR3 protein: CASSPGQGAKDYGYTF

V gene: TRBV6-4
J gene: TRBJ2-2
D gene: NA
CDR3 protein: CASSVEGGITGELFF

V gene: TRBV5-4
J gene: TRBJ1-1
D gene: NA
CDR3 protein: CASSGKQGYTEAFF

V gene: TRBV7-2
J gene: TRBJ2-1
D gene: TRBD2
CDR3 protein: CASSASGSASYNEQFF

V gene: TRBV30
J gene: TRBJ1-3
D gene: NA
CDR3 protein: CAWSGLDSGNTIYF

V gene: TRBV10-1
J gene: TRBJ2-4
D gene: NA
CDR3 protein: CASASSGKNIQYF

V gene: TRBV30
J gene: TRBJ2-3
D gene: NA
CDR3 protein: CACNRASSTDTQYF

V gene: TRBV4-3
J gene: TRBJ2-7
D gene: NA
CDR3 protein: CASSQAGGDEQYF

V gene: TRBV30
J gene: TRBJ2-7
D gene: NA
CDR3 protein: CASRGGSYEQYF

V gene: TRBV29-1
J gene: TRBJ2-5
D gene: NA
CDR3 protein: CSVYRGGAKTQYF

V gene: TRBV30
J gene: TRBJ2-1
D gene: NA
CDR3 protein: CAWTSVSSYNEQFF

V gene: TRBV28
J gene: TRBJ2-7
D gene: TRBD1
CDR3 protein: CASGDRAGSYEQYF

V gene: TRBV20-1
J gene: TRBJ2-7
D gene: NA
CDR3 protein: CSALKSYEQYF

V gene: TRBV29-1
J gene: TRBJ2-1
D gene: NA
CDR3 protein: CSYDRYNEQFF

V gene: TRBV7-9
J gene: TRBJ2-3
D gene: NA
CDR3 protein: CASSLNGLADTQYF

V gene: TRBV29-1
J gene: TRBJ2-7
D gene: NA
CDR3 protein: CSVGSPLGEQYF

V gene: TRBV5-1
J gene: TRBJ2-5
D gene: NA
CDR3 protein: CASNQQGSETQYF

V gene: TRBV20-1
J gene: TRBJ1-2
D gene: NA
CDR3 protein: CSARDLYGYTF

V gene: TRBV7-2
J gene: TRBJ1-4
D gene: TRBD1
CDR3 protein: CASSPQQGTNEKLFF

V gene: TRBV15
J gene: TRBJ2-1
D gene: TRBD2
CDR3 protein: CATSRDLAGHNEQFF

V gene: TRBV7-9
J gene: TRBJ2-1
D gene: NA
CDR3 protein: CASSLLATDNEQFF

V gene: TRBV9
J gene: TRBJ2-1
D gene: TRBD2
CDR3 protein: CASSVGLAGTEQFF

V gene: TRBV7-2
J gene: TRBJ2-4
D gene: NA
CDR3 protein: CASSLGFVDNTKNIQYF

V gene: TRBV15
J gene: TRBJ2-4
D gene: NA
CDR3 protein: CATSRDRPLIAKNIQYF

V gene: TRBV19
J gene: TRBJ1-1
D gene: TRBD1
CDR3 protein: CASSRDRVNTEAFF

V gene: TRBV30
J gene: TRBJ1-2
D gene: NA
CDR3 protein: CAWSVQRTSNYGYTF

V gene: TRBV10-3
J gene: TRBJ1-1
D gene: NA
CDR3 protein: CAISESQGRRNTEAFF

V gene: TRBV15
J gene: TRBJ2-1
D gene: NA
CDR3 protein: CATSARWAESNEQFF

V gene: TRBV29-1
J gene: TRBJ2-4
D gene: TRBD1
CDR3 protein: CSVENRGLAKNIQYF

V gene: TRBV7-3
J gene: TRBJ2-1
D gene: TRBD2
CDR3 protein: CASSWPGLASEQFF

V gene: TRBV29-1
J gene: TRBJ1-1
D gene: NA
CDR3 protein: CSVVQGVTEAFF

V gene: TRBV5-5
J gene: TRBJ2-3
D gene: NA
CDR3 protein: CASSLAGGGTDTQYF

V gene: TRBV4-2
J gene: TRBJ1-1
D gene: NA
CDR3 protein: CASSQAGGLGNTEAFF

V gene: TRBV4-1
J gene: TRBJ1-5
D gene: NA
CDR3 protein: CASSQVKEGRPQHF

V gene: TRBV9
J gene: TRBJ2-5
D gene: TRBD2
CDR3 protein: CASSPTRLAVQETQYF

V gene: TRBV9
J gene: TRBJ2-1
D gene: TRBD1
CDR3 protein: CASSVATGGWDEQFF

V gene: TRBV4-1
J gene: TRBJ2-7
D gene: NA
CDR3 protein: CASSQEATGRSYEQYF

V gene: TRBV6-6
J gene: TRBJ2-4
D gene: NA
CDR3 protein: CASSWDGTKNIQYF

V gene: TRBV29-1
J gene: TRBJ2-3
D gene: NA
CDR3 protein: CSVETSWYTDTQYF

V gene: TRBV15
J gene: TRBJ2-2
D gene: NA
CDR3 protein: CATSSGDGDTGELFF

V gene: TRBV13
J gene: TRBJ2-7
D gene: NA
CDR3 protein: CASSLGRDPFYYEQYF